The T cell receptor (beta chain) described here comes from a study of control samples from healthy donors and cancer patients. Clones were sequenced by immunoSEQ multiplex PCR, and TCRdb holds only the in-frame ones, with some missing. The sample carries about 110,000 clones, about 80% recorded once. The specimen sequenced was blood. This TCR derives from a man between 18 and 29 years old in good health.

CDR3 sequence reads: CASSRRSVRGETQYF. The CDR3 coding sequence is TGTGCCAGCAGCCGCCGGAGCGTAAGGGGAGAGACCCAGTACTTC. The chain carries TRBV3-1 (or the pseudogene TRBV3-2) and TRBJ2-5; a possible D gene is TRBD1 (5 bases). The CDR3 has 15 residues. Trimming took 4 bases from V and 4 from J, leaving 16 bases between them. Germline lookup yields CDR1 LGHDT and CDR2 YNNKEL (reference sequence).